The rows below give T cell receptor beta chains drawn from one sample of a study of T cell clusters in autoimmune cytopenias. With the multiplex PCR reads reprocessed, TCRdb shows one record per CDR3 protein and no DNA. The sample table includes approximately 4,000 distinct CDR3 sequences. These data also featured in a second study, about T cell repertoires in aging, cancer and after chemotherapy.

Sequenced input: peripheral blood. These receptors all stem from a human donor in good health. Each CDR3 is given with its conserved first and last residue. Clone size, where shown, is once, few, many, or a class for clones that have expanded.

V gene	clone size	J gene	CDR3 protein
TRBV6-2/TRBV6-3	NA	TRBJ2-5	CASSYSPGQPLSGAQYF
TRBV10-3	medium-sized	TRBJ1-2	CAIALGGTGLHGYTF
TRBV5-4	NA	TRBJ2-3	CASSFGSGRAGDTQYF
TRBV19	medium-sized	TRBJ2-1	CASSIVHEQFF
TRBV6-1	medium-sized	TRBJ1-2	CASSDPRTGNGYTF
TRBV29-1	large	TRBJ2-5	CSCSGQQETQYF
TRBV27	medium-sized	TRBJ2-2	CASRTTGATGELFF
TRBV5-4	medium-sized	TRBJ2-3	CAITDATSTDTQYF
TRBV11-3	medium-sized	TRBJ2-7	CASPRGEGGTYEQYF
TRBV6-1	medium-sized	TRBJ2-1	CASSRLANEQFF
TRBV7-2	NA	TRBJ2-1	CASSFGEVGVNEQFF
TRBV5-3	NA	TRBJ1-5	CARSLVGGNGNQPQHF
TRBV6-2/TRBV6-3	medium-sized	TRBJ2-5	CASSYGEIETQYF
TRBV18	medium-sized	TRBJ1-2	CASSPGTTNYGYTF
TRBV19	NA	TRBJ1-3	CASLNSGNTIYF
TRBV29-1	large	TRBJ2-5	CSVERRTGRRETQYF
TRBV18	medium-sized	TRBJ1-1	CASFQGNTEAFF
TRBV29-1	large	TRBJ2-5	CSVEGGLQETQYF
TRBV7-2	NA	TRBJ2-5	CASSLGIAGGTQYF
TRBV19	medium-sized	TRBJ2-2	CASSVGLSRELFF
TRBV24-1	NA	TRBJ2-3	CAISLGLAGGADTQYF
TRBV27	medium-sized	TRBJ1-5	CASSWDSNQPQHF
TRBV5-1	NA	TRBJ1-1	CASRTGTAETEAFF
TRBV18	medium-sized	TRBJ1-4	CASSPGFGANEKLFF
TRBV7-9	NA	TRBJ1-2	CASSPPFKADYGYTF
TRBV7-6	medium-sized	TRBJ1-1	CASSLRGNTEAFF
TRBV27	medium-sized	TRBJ1-6	CASSLSPPSGGWSSPLHF
TRBV27	NA	TRBJ2-1	CASRQASSGAYNEQFF
TRBV29-1	medium-sized	TRBJ2-1	CIGGSSYNEQFF
TRBV10-3	NA	TRBJ1-1	CAISETGTPTEAFF
TRBV5-6	medium-sized	TRBJ2-1	CASSLALAYNEQFF
TRBV7-9	NA	TRBJ1-5	CASSPGGNQRQHF
TRBV10-1	NA	TRBJ1-1	CASSRDRVTEAFF
TRBV10-3	medium-sized	TRBJ1-1	CAISVGTEAFF
TRBV10-3	medium-sized	TRBJ2-2	CAISFSPGWDTGELFF
TRBV6-4	medium-sized	TRBJ2-3	CASSDSKERDTDTQYF
TRBV20-1	NA	TRBJ2-7	CSARPSGPLGHEQYF